Presented here are 30 T cell receptor beta chains from one specimen sequenced in a study of blood T cells in healthy people across ages (dated by TCRdb to between 2015 and 2017). The library was built by means of 5' RACE. TCRdb records Illumina HiSeq 2500 as the sequencer. A second roughly 7 to 11 cycle PCR used a sample-barcoded 5' primer and a J-beta primer mix. TCRdb trimmed the raw reads at Q25, called clones with MiXCR and kept productive beta chains. Identical CDR3 proteins give one entry, which carries the most common genes and DNA. Across this sample there are 1.5 million to 2 million distinct CDR3 sequences, with around half seen only once. Over 2% of the sample is taken by the ten largest. Sequencing was carried out using blood. These receptors were taken from a woman aged 40 to 50 in good health.

The chain links TRBV12-3 or TRBV12-4 to TRBJ2-5; the match to TRBD2 covers 8 bases. The CDR3 extends over 15 amino acids. V shed 3 bases and J 2 bases; nucleotides not matched to a gene: 5. The CDR3 here is CASSFRTSKQETQYF. CDR3 DNA: TGTGCCAGCAGTTTTCGGACTAGCAAGCAAGAGACCCAGTACTTC.

This clonotype was counted only a few times. The chain carries TRBV20-1 and TRBJ2-4, with 8 bases identical to TRBD1. Trimming took 0 bases from V and 1 from J; bases not matched to a gene: 5. This CDR3 region has 16 residues. Per the germline V gene, CDR1 is DFQATT and CDR2 is SNEGSKA (reference sequence). The CDR3 sequence: CSARDDRGLAKNIQYF. The DNA for the CDR3 is TGCAGTGCTAGAGATGACAGGGGCTTGGCCAAAAACATTCAGTACTTC.

This clonotype was observed a handful of times. The V and J genes are TRBV9 and TRBJ2-3; possible D gene TRBD2, 6 bases. The CDR3 consists of 15 residues. The germline CDR1 and CDR2 sequences are SGDLS and YYNGEE. V was trimmed by 0 bases and J by 6 bases, leaving 14 bases between them. The CDR3 DNA reads TGTGCCAGCAGCGTAGAGCTAGCGTACGTCGATACGCAGTATTTT. Its translation is CASSVELAYVDTQYF. Looking up the rest from reference TRBV9 and TRBJ2-3 gives the full variable domain: DSGVTQTPKHLITATGQRVTLRCSPRSGDLSVYWYQQSLDQGLQFLIQYYNGEERAKGNILERFSAQQFPDLHSELNLSSLELGDSALYFCASSVELAYVDTQYFGPGTRLTVL.

This sequence joins TRBV28 and TRBJ2-1; D is unclear. Germline CDR1 reads MDHEN; CDR2 reads SYDVKM. Trimming stripped 6 bases from V and 10 bases from J, with 16 bases between. The CDR3 has 13 amino acids. CDR3 DNA sequence: TGTGCCAGCAGCCCAATATACAGCTACGAGCAGTTCTTC. It yields the protein CASSPIYSYEQFF.

The CDR3, as DNA: TGCAGCGTGCCGGGCGGGGGGACGGCCAGCTCCTACAATGAGCAGTTCTTC. Encoded protein: CSVPGGGTASSYNEQFF. The V gene is TRBV29-1, the J gene TRBJ2-1; 8 bases agree with TRBD2. Per germline, CDR1 SQVTM and CDR2 ANQGSEA. J was trimmed by 0 bases and V by 6 bases; bases with no gene match: 13. The CDR3 runs to 17 residues.

This chain links TRBV9 with TRBJ2-5; D assignment may be TRBD1 or TRBD2 (5 bases each). The germline gives CDR1 SGDLS, CDR2 YYNGEE. There are 13 residues in the CDR3. With 0 bases removed from V and 8 bases from J, the gap between germline ends came to 11 bases. The CDR3 coding sequence is TGTGCCAGCAGCGTAGGAGGGGTGACTACCCAGTACTTC. Residues: CASSVGGVTTQYF.

The chain uses TRBV4-1 and TRBJ2-4; perhaps TRBD1 as D (5 bases). V shed 5 bases and J shed 6 bases, with 17 bases lying between them. The CDR3 has 15 amino acids. Germline assignment: CDR1 MGHRA and CDR2 YSYEKL. The CDR3 region has the DNA TGCGCCAGCAGCAAGTCCCAGGGCTGGGGAAACATTCAGTACTTC. It translates to CASSKSQGWGNIQYF.

The chain combines TRBV7-3 with TRBJ2-1, with 11 bases identical to TRBD2. Germline lookup yields CDR1 SGHTA and CDR2 FQGTGA. This CDR3 is 17 amino acids long. The V and J ends lost 2 bases and 4 bases, in that order; junction bases with no gene match: 7. CDR3 region: CASSLLAGGEAYNEQFF. For the CDR3, the DNA is TGTGCCAGCAGCTTACTAGCGGGGGGCGAGGCATACAATGAGCAGTTCTTC.

The genes are TRBV6-5 and TRBJ2-7; 9 bases match TRBD1. Trimming took 6 bases from V and 7 from J; bases not matched to a gene: 7. This CDR3 is built from 13 residues. CDR1 and CDR2 from the germline V gene are MNHEY and SVGAGI. The CDR3: CASRDRGNNEQYF. The CDR3 DNA is TGTGCCAGCAGGGACAGGGGTAACAATGAGCAGTACTTC.

In this sample, this clonotype turned up once. The genes are TRBV4-1 and TRBJ2-1; 9 positions match TRBD2. The tail of the sequence fits TRBJ2-7 better, so the J call may be wrong. Germline lookup yields CDR1 MGHRA and CDR2 YSYEKL. This CDR3 is 18 amino acids long. CDR3 loop: CASSQYAGGPYSSNEQYF. CDR3 in DNA: TGCGCCAGCAGCCAATACGCGGGGGGGCCGTATAGCTCCAATGAGCAGTACTTC.

This clonotype was observed once. J is TRBJ2-1 and V is TRBV27; 9 bases are a match to TRBD2. J was trimmed by 9 bases and V by 6 bases; bases with no gene match: 6. The CDR3 spans 13 residues. Germline CDR1 MNHEY, CDR2 SMNVEV (reference sequence). The CDR3 sequence: CASRGLAPCEQFF. CDR3 sequence (DNA): TGTGCCAGCAGGGGACTAGCCCCCTGTGAGCAGTTCTTC.

The chain has TRBV5-1 and TRBJ2-5, with D uncertain. Germline V gene lookup returns CDR1 SGHRS and CDR2 YFSETQ. V gave up 0 bases and J gave up 5 bases, with 8 bases separating them. This CDR3 region has 13 residues. CDR3: CASSLGWMETQYF. CDR3 DNA sequence: TGCGCCAGCAGCTTGGGATGGATGGAGACCCAGTACTTC.

This clonotype was seen a few times. The gene calls are TRBV28 and TRBJ1-5; the D gene is possibly TRBD1 (6 bases). V was shortened by 6 bases and J by 3 bases, with 9 bases between the two germline ends. This CDR3 comprises 13 residues. Germline V gene lookup returns CDR1 MDHEN and CDR2 SYDVKM. CDR3 bases: TGTGCCAGCAGAGGACAGACCAATCAGCCCCAGCATTTT. Amino acid sequence: CASRGQTNQPQHF.

The chain's CDR3 is CASRQSTGEAFF. The DNA for the CDR3 is TGTGCCAGCAGACAGTCGACGGGTGAAGCTTTCTTT. The chain couples TRBV28 to TRBJ1-1; D not resolved. Trimming removed 6 bases at V and 7 bases at J, with 12 bases between. This CDR3 has 12 residues. Germline lookup yields CDR1 MDHEN and CDR2 SYDVKM.

The chain employs TRBV15 and TRBJ2-7; 7 nucleotides agree with TRBD1. With 2 bases clipped from V and 1 base from J, the junction kept 11 bases outside the gene matches. This CDR3 is 17 amino acids long. Germline lookup yields CDR1 LNHNV and CDR2 YYDKDF (reference sequence). DNA for the CDR3: TGTGCCACCAGCAGATGGAAGGGGGCAAGTGTTTCCTACGAGCAGTACTTC. It encodes CATSRWKGASVSYEQYF.

The V gene is TRBV5-1, the J gene TRBJ1-5, with 7 bases identical to TRBD1. The germline V gene has CDR1 SGHRS and CDR2 YFSETQ. The CDR3 totals 15 residues. The V gene end was trimmed by 0 bases and the J gene end by 5 bases; junction bases not matched to a gene: 5. The CDR3 DNA reads as TGCGCCAGCAGCTTGGGGGACAGCGTCCATCAGCCCCAGCATTTT. It yields the protein CASSLGDSVHQPQHF.

Only a few counts were recorded for this clonotype. The J gene is TRBJ2-5, the V gene TRBV20-1; D is unclear. The CDR3 is 12 residues long. Germline CDR1 DFQATT, CDR2 SNEGSKA (reference sequence). V was shortened by 3 bases and J by 6 bases, with 11 bases between the two germline ends. The CDR3 here is CSASGSTKTQYF. CDR3 nucleotide sequence: TGCAGTGCTAGTGGTTCGACGAAGACCCAGTACTTC.

This clonotype appeared a few times. The rearrangement uses TRBV27 and TRBJ1-2; weak D call: TRBD1 (5 bases). The germline gives CDR1 MNHEY, CDR2 SMNVEV (reference sequence). V was shortened by 3 bases and J by 6 bases, with 17 bases between the two germline ends. The CDR3 extends over 15 amino acids. CDR3 in amino acids: CASSFQGGTYDGYTF. CDR3 nucleotide sequence: TGTGCCAGCAGTTTCCAGGGAGGCACTTACGATGGCTACACCTTC.

The chain combines TRBV24-1 with TRBJ2-3; 11 bases map to TRBD1. V lost 0 bases to trimming and J lost 0 bases; unmatched junction nucleotides: 7. This CDR3 has 19 amino acids. Germline V gives CDR1 KGHDR, CDR2 SFDVKD. The CDR3 DNA sequence: TGTGCCACCAGTGATTTGGCCCGGGGACAGGGGGTTAGCACAGATACGCAGTATTTT. The encoded protein is CATSDLARGQGVSTDTQYF.

This clonotype was seen a handful of times. The genes are TRBV5-1 and TRBJ2-5; no clear D gene. The germline V gene encodes CDR1 SGHRS and CDR2 YFSETQ. V shed 4 bases and J shed 5 bases, with 12 bases lying between them. The length of the CDR3 is 13 residues. CDR3 coding DNA: TGCGCCAGCAGCGTGTCACCGATGGAGACCCAGTACTTC. Its protein product is CASSVSPMETQYF.

The chain recombines TRBV27 with TRBJ1-5; D is ambiguous. The CDR3 has 14 amino acids. V was trimmed by 3 bases and J by 7 bases, leaving 13 bases between them. In germline, CDR1 is MNHEY, CDR2 SMNVEV (reference sequence). CDR3 protein: CASSFDTSGQPQHF. The CDR3, as DNA: TGTGCCAGCAGTTTCGATACCTCGGGCCAGCCCCAGCATTTT.

A single count supports this clonotype. This chain joins TRBV2 and TRBJ2-1, with a tentative D call TRBD2 (7 bases). Germline CDR1 and CDR2: SNHLY and FYNNEI. This CDR3 has 16 residues. The ends were cut back, 1 base at V and 4 bases at J, with 14 bases in the middle. The CDR3 here is CASSEDEGGPYNEQFF. CDR3 in DNA: TGTGCCAGCAGTGAAGATGAGGGGGGGCCGTACAATGAGCAGTTCTTC. Filled out from reference TRBV2 and TRBJ2-1, the complete variable domain reads EPEVTQTPSHQVTQMGQEVILRCVPISNHLYFYWYRQILGQKVEFLVSFYNNEISEKSEIFDDQFSVERPDGSNFTLKIRSTKLEDSAMYFCASSEDEGGPYNEQFFGPGTRLTVL.

This clonotype came up once. V gene TRBV11-2 combines with J gene TRBJ2-2, with TRBD2 matching 7 bases. CDR1 and CDR2 from the germline V gene are SGHAT and FQNNGV. V lost 1 base, J lost 2 bases, and 10 bases stayed unmatched. The CDR3 is 18 amino acids. The CDR3 region is CASSLGFGGGSNTGELFF. The CDR3 bases are TGTGCCAGCAGCTTAGGGTTCGGCGGGGGAAGCAACACCGGGGAGCTGTTTTTT. Full variable domain (rest looked up from reference TRBV11-2 and TRBJ2-2): EAGVAQSPRYKIIEKRQSVAFWCNPISGHATLYWYQQILGQGPKLLIQFQNNGVVDDSQLPKDRFSAERLKGVDSTLKIQPAKLEDSAVYLCASSLGFGGGSNTGELFFGEGSRLTVL.

The rearrangement joins TRBV7-2 to TRBJ2-3; no clear D gene. V was clipped by 5 bases and J by 1 base, with 16 bases between them. Per germline, CDR1 SGHTA and CDR2 FQGNSA. The length of the CDR3 is 16 residues. The CDR3 region is CASSESILLGTDTQYF. In DNA, the CDR3 is TGTGCCAGCAGCGAATCGATTTTATTGGGCACAGATACGCAGTATTTT.

This clonotype has more than one count but fewer than ten. Possible read error: a much larger clone is one base away. The DNA is left out, because the CDR3 cannot be placed on it with certainty; the CDR3 is given as TCRdb lists it. The rearrangement uses TRBV2 and TRBJ2-3; the D call of TRBD2 is as the table states it, not checked on the DNA. Including both end residues, the CDR3 is 16 amino acids long. The germline V gene encodes CDR1 SNHLY and CDR2 FYNNEI. The CDR3 spells CACSAGLATSTDTQYF.

This clonotype has a count of ten or more. V and J are TRBV29-1 and TRBJ2-7, with D hard to call. From germline, CDR1 is SQVTM and CDR2 ANQGSEA. V was cut by 0 bases and J by 3 bases, with 9 bases left in between. The CDR3 runs 13 residues. DNA for the CDR3: TGCAGCGTTGAAGAAATGAGTGGCTACGAGCAGTACTTC. As protein: CSVEEMSGYEQYF.

The J gene is TRBJ1-6, the V gene TRBV7-2; the match to TRBD1 covers 8 bases. CDR3 length equals 16 residues. J lost 10 bases, V lost 5 bases, and 13 bases had no gene match. CDR1 and CDR2 (germline): SGHTA, FQGNSA. The CDR3 is CASSRWTGRSESPLHF. CDR3 coding DNA: TGTGCCAGCAGCCGATGGACAGGGAGGTCAGAGTCACCCCTCCACTTT.

The rearrangement joins TRBV4-2 to TRBJ2-2; D is undetermined. The V gene's germline CDR1 is LGHNA and CDR2 YNFKEQ. There are 12 residues in the CDR3. Trimming shortened V by 0 bases and J by 6 bases, and 2 bases separated the two germline ends. The CDR3 sequence: CASSQDAGELFF. CDR3 DNA sequence: TGTGCCAGCAGCCAAGATGCCGGGGAGCTGTTTTTT.

V and J are TRBV15 and TRBJ2-3, with TRBD2 matching over 12 bases. The V segment lost 5 bases and the J segment 1 base; nucleotides outside the gene matches: 4. This CDR3 spans 16 amino acids. Germline CDR1 is LNHNV and CDR2 is YYDKDF (reference sequence). CDR3 in amino acids: CATSRRLAGGTDTQYF. CDR3 in DNA: TGTGCCACCAGCCGCCGACTAGCGGGGGGCACAGATACGCAGTATTTT.

The CDR3 is CSARLTGVGETQYF. The CDR3 nucleotides are TGCAGTGCTAGACTCACAGGGGTTGGGGAGACCCAGTACTTC. The V gene is TRBV20-1, the J gene TRBJ2-5; 7 nucleotides agree with TRBD1. CDR3 size: 14 residues. CDR1 and CDR2 from the germline V gene are DFQATT and SNEGSKA (reference sequence). Germline trimming cut 2 bases from V and 5 bases from J; bases unmatched to any gene: 8.